The sequence of this T cell receptor (beta chain) was determined in a study of cytomegalovirus exposure and HLA in healthy donors. PCR involved 60 Vbeta and 13 Jbeta primers. Only in-frame clones appear in the TCRdb table, and some are missing; sequencing was by immunoSEQ multiplex PCR. The sample consists of under 140,000 clones, around 80% of them appearing once. This CDR3 contains 14 residues. Trimming removed 4 bases from V and 6 bases from J; junction bases left unmatched: 4. Germline V gives CDR1 SNHLY, CDR2 FYNNEI. General observations from the study: One variant, a missense change in DCLRE1C, was linked in a later analysis to TCR beta V- and J-gene trimming.

This clone was observed once. Its target is not known. The specimen was PBMCs. This clonotype was sampled from a woman aged 55-69 years in good health and CMV-seropositive. This chain connects TRBV2 to TRBJ1-5; 9 nucleotides align to TRBD1. CDR3 bases: TGTGCCAGCAGTGGACAGGGGGGAGGTCAGCCCCAGCATTTT. This encodes CASSGQGGGQPQHF.